Sequencing of this TCR beta chain was carried out in a study of blood T cell repertoires in COVID-19. Study-level background: Sample material is recorded as cDNA or gDNA derived from T cells, B-cell-depleted T cells, or PBMCs.

Authors' data handling: Quantification of nucleated cells was approximated via reference gene primer amplification. Produced via immunoSEQ multiplex PCR; TCRdb's table is partial and in-frame only. That table gives V, J and clone size, and the DNA gave D and trimming. The sample contains 150,000 or so clones, about 80% of which appear only once. Trimming took 4 bases from V and 0 from J, leaving 14 bases between them. The CDR3 has 17 amino acids. Germline V lookup: CDR1 SGHKS, CDR2 YYEKEE (reference sequence). The source material was peripheral blood. The source is a human donor in a cohort sampled during active COVID-19. The chain is built from TRBV5-5 and TRBJ2-6; D is unclear. The CDR3 protein is CASSRLNILSGANVLTF. In nucleotides, the CDR3 is TGTGCCAGCAGCCGACTTAATATCCTCTCTGGGGCCAACGTCCTGACTTTC.